Listed below are T cell receptor beta chains from one sample, sequenced in a study of T-cell reconstitution after alpha-beta-depleted transplantation in children. TCRdb re-derived calls from the PCR reads in MiXCR, one entry per CDR3 protein. The sample has fewer than 700,000 distinct CDR3 sequences, 10% to 15% seen once. The source material was PBMCs, mostly from graft donor cells, sampled 360 days after TCRalphabeta/CD19-depleted stem cell transplant. The source of these receptors is a male patient younger than 18 who had a stem cell transplant for acute myeloid leukemia, so the T cells may come from the graft donor. CDR3s include the opening cysteine and the closing phenylalanine or tryptophan. A D gene is named only where the DNA matches it firmly. Only part of the rows carry a size: once, few, many, or a class if the clone is expanded.

few	TRBV29-1	NA	TRBJ2-3	14	TGCAGCGTTGACCGGGCAGGGGCTACAGATACGCAGTATTTT	CSVDRAGATDTQYF
NA	TRBV20-1	NA	TRBJ2-7	15	TGCAGTGCACGTGGTGGACCTGGCAGTGTGTACGAGCAGTACTTC	CSARGGPGSVYEQYF
NA	TRBV7-3	TRBD2	TRBJ2-1	17	TGTGCCAGCAGCCCTTACCAAAGACTAGCCTCCTACAATGAGCAGTTCTTC	CASSPYQRLASYNEQFF
few	TRBV20-1	NA	TRBJ1-6	16	TGCAGTGCTAGAGATTTGCCAGGGGAATATAATTCACCCCTCCACTTT	CSARDLPGEYNSPLHF
many	TRBV29-1	TRBD2	TRBJ2-5	15	TGCAGCGTTGCCTTAAGACTAGCGCAACAAGAGACCCAGTACTTC	CSVALRLAQQETQYF
few	TRBV28	NA	TRBJ2-7	13	TGTGCCAGCAGTTTTACGGGTGGCTACGAGCAGTACTTC	CASSFTGGYEQYF
many	TRBV12-3/TRBV12-4	TRBD2	TRBJ2-1	15	TGTGCCAGCAGCCGACTAGCGGGAGAAGACAATGAGCAGTTCTTC	CASSRLAGEDNEQFF
NA	TRBV5-1	NA	TRBJ2-5	12	TGCGCCAGCGGGAGCCCCGGGGAGACCCAGTACTTC	CASGSPGETQYF
NA	TRBV11-2	TRBD2	TRBJ2-1	17	TGTGCCAGCAGCTTAGACTCGACGGGAGGGGGTCGAAATGAGCAGTTCTTC	CASSLDSTGGGRNEQFF
NA	TRBV10-3	TRBD2	TRBJ2-1	16	TGTGCCATCAGTGAGCGGGGGGGGGTATCCTACAATGAGCAGTTCTTC	CAISERGGVSYNEQFF
many	TRBV29-1	TRBD1	TRBJ2-7	15	TGCAGCGCAATGGACAGGGGGCGAAGGTCCTACGAGCAGTACTTC	CSAMDRGRRSYEQYF
many	TRBV6-2/TRBV6-3	NA	TRBJ1-4	12	TGTGCCAGCACTTCCGGGCGGCTTCAACTGTTTTTT	CASTSGRLQLFF
many	TRBV6-5	TRBD2	TRBJ2-7	15	TGTGCCAGCAGATTAGCGGGAGGAACTACGGGGGAGCAGTACTTC	CASRLAGGTTGEQYF